The entry that follows covers one T cell receptor beta chain sequence. The antigen remains undetermined. CDR1 and CDR2 from the germline V gene are LGHNA and YSLEER. The length of the CDR3 is 16 residues. V was pared by 1 base and J by 4 bases, with 15 bases between. The use of a sample-barcoded 5' primer and a J-beta primer mix characterized a second PCR of roughly 6 to 11 cycles. TCRdb reanalysed the 5' RACE reads using MiXCR and keeps one entry per CDR3 protein. The sample consists of 1,500,000 or so distinct CDR3 sequences, approximately 59% of them appearing once. The data are from a study of blood T cells in healthy people across ages. Background on the study: For every two T cells, template switching captured about one barcoded beta molecule. Study results and caveats: Naive CD4+ cells and diversity were both higher in long-lived donors than in aged donors.

Healthy Caucasians from Russia aged about 6 to 90 served as donors. Total RNA, at least 6 micrograms per sample, came from PBMCs. The V gene is TRBV4-3, the J gene TRBJ2-3; D is ambiguous. The specimen sequenced was blood. The TCR originated in a man younger than 30 in good health. The CDR3 loop reads CASSQGKLRASDTQYF. DNA of the CDR3: TGCGCCAGCAGCCAAGGAAAACTCAGAGCGTCAGATACGCAGTATTTT.